This TCR beta chain emerged from a study of T cell repertoires in cytomegalovirus infection. Study at large: Shared public TCR beta signatures pointed to both CMV infection and a matching HLA type.

Germline assignment: CDR1 LNHDA and CDR2 SQIVND (reference sequence). J gave up 3 bases and V 5 bases, and 16 bases lay outside the gene matches. The CDR3 is 17 amino acids. Study findings and constraints: Across the ex vivo response, the dominant clonotypes were HLA-C-restricted CMV-specific TCR beta clonotypes. Carriers of CMV and the relevant HLA type were discriminated by public TCR beta frequency.

TCRdb passed the reads through MiXCR, listing each CDR3 protein once. The sample lists some 700,000 distinct CDR3 sequences; approximately 40% were seen once. This clonotype was recorded a few times. The antigen is undetermined. The clonotype was recovered from a human donor in good health (CMV status not recorded). Some clones in this sample may be carry-over from other donors' samples. The sequenced sample consisted of PBMCs. This chain uses TRBV19 with TRBJ2-7, with TRBD1 identical over 7 bases. The DNA of the CDR3 is TGTGCCAGTAGTTCATCTCCTACGGGACAGTGGGGCTACGAGCAGTACTTC. It encodes CASSSSPTGQWGYEQYF. Supplemented by reference TRBV19 and TRBJ2-7, the full variable domain reads DGGITQSPKYLFRKEGQNVTLSCEQNLNHDAMYWYRQDPGQGLRLIYYSQIVNDFQKGDIAEGYSVSREKKESFPLTVTSAQKNPTAFYLCASSSSPTGQWGYEQYFGPGTRLTVT.